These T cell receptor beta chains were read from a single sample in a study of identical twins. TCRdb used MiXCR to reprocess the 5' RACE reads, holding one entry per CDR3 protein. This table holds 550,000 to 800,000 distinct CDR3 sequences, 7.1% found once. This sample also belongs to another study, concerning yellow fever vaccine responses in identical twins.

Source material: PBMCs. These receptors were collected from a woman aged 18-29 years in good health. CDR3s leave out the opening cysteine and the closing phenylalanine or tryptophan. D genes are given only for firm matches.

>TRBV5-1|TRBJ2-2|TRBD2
ASRDGELAGSGELF
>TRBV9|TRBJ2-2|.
ASSSTSGGELF
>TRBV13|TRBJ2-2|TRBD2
ASSLSGLAVTGELF
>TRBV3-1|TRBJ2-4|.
ASSQGLGDLAKNIQY
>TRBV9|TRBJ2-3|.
ASSAGLQSDTQY
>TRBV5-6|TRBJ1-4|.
ASSLNPVNEKLF
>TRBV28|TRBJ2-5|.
ASSLNGGADQETQY
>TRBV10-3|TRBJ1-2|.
AISEGQNYGYT
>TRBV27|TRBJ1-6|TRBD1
ASSEGQGGNSPLH
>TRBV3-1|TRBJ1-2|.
ASSHPTAANYGYT
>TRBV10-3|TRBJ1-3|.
AISERTGNTIY
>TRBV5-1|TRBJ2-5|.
ASSAIRFETQY
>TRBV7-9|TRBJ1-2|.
ASSATGVYGYT
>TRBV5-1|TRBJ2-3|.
ASSAKGDTQY
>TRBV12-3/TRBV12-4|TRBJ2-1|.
ASSFSGTGYNEQF
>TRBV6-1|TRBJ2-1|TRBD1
ASSPGTGGIEQF
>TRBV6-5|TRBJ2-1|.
ASSYSAGAGEQF
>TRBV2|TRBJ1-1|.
ASSEAPGVVNTEAF
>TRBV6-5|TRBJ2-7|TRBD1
ASSYSGDSSYEQY
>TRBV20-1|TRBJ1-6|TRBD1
SARGQGAYGSPLH
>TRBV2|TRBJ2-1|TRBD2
ASSEIIPTSGYHNEQF
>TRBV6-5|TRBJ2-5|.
ASRTREDQY
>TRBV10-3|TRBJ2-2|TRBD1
AINYSGTETINTGELF
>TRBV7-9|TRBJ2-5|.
ASSLSLPKETQY
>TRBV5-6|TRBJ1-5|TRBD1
ASSEQGINQPQH
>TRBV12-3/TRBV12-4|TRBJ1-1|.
ASSLVVERTEAF
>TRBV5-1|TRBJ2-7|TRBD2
ASSYAGTSGSFGSYEQY
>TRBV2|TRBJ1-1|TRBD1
ASIIDRGLTEAF
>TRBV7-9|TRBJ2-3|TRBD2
ASSLGIGGSTDTQY
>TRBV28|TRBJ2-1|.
ASSFPYGGRGDEQF
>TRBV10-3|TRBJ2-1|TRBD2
AISDKSGLDHGEQF
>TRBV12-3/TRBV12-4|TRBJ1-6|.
ASTYGHYNSPLH